This T cell receptor (beta chain) was sequenced in a study of blood T cell repertoires in COVID-19 (dated by TCRdb to about 2020). Regarding the study in general: The collaborator samples originated in the United States, Italy and Spain and spanned the acute and convalescent phases of COVID-19. The prospective study material was composed of cDNA or gDNA derived from T cells, B-cell-depleted T cells, or PBMCs. Subjects who had been exposed to COVID-19, were actively infected with it, or had recovered from it provided the deeply sampled blood TCRbeta repertoires that made up the dataset. The repertoires were made available in a free public database intended to serve as a resource for research on the immune response to SARS-CoV-2. The samples were drawn from two sources: the first 160 participants of the ongoing ImmuneRACE study, and about 1,300 subjects contributed by 6 global collaborators. Nearly every sample came with metadata listing a de-identified subject ID, COVID-19 status, age in years and sex. Where available, HLA class I and class II types were obtained from metadata supplied by the sample provider rather than from assay-based typing. The full study reports these points: The amount of clinical and demographic metadata varied by source and participant and was provided uncurated.

The immunoSEQ Assay, a bias-controlled multiplex PCR, was used to amplify TCRbeta CDR3 regions from genomic DNA. Per the authors' processing: Nucleated cell counts per sample were estimated from amplification of reference gene primers within the assay. To quantify the absolute abundance of each unique TCRbeta CDR3 rearrangement, sequence reads were collapsed and filtered. Productive Simpson clonality was computed per sample as the square root of Simpson's diversity index over productive rearrangements. TCRdb took this table from immuneACCESS and kept in-frame rearrangements with V and J called. Such tables lack part of the clones; where checked against another copy, unresolved V genes explain under half of the gap, and the rest is unexplained. V and J calls and clone size are those listed in that table; D and trimming were worked out from the DNA. The sample records more than 110,000 clones, more than 80% of which are singletons. Roughly 6.5% of the sample belongs to the ten largest clones.

Comment on this clone: Its target antigen remains unknown. The sample holds no much larger clone one base away, and base qualities are not on file.

The collaborating institutions used their own protocols to collect whole blood in K2EDTA tubes. Collaborator samples were shipped for TCRbeta analysis as frozen whole blood, isolated PBMCs, or DNA extracted from either sample type. The CDR3 runs 18 amino acids, cysteine and phenylalanine included. Only the CDR3 DNA stays, 54 bases, in frame from base 1. Cut back by 4 bases and 0 bases, the V and J ends lie 16 bases apart. The germline V gene encodes CDR1 MNHNS and CDR2 SASEGT. The TCR sequence derives from a human donor in a cohort sampled during active COVID-19. Sequences were obtained from peripheral blood. This sequence uses TRBV6-1 and TRBJ1-6; TRBD1 is possibly the D segment (6 matching bases). CDR3 sequence: CASSARDTLFSYNSPLHF. The sequenced DNA is TGTGCCAGCAGTGCCCGGGACACTCTTTTCTCCTATAATTCACCCCTCCACTTT.